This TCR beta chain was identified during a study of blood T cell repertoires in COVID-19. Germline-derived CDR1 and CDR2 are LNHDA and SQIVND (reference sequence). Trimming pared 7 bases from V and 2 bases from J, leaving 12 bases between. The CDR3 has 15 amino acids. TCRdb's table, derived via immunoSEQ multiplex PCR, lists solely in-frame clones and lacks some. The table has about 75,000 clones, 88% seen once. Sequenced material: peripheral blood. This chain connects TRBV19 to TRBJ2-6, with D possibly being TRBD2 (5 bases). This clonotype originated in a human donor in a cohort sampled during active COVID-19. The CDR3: CASTATNAGANVLTF. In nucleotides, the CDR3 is TGTGCCAGTACCGCGACTAATGCTGGGGCCAACGTCCTGACTTTC.